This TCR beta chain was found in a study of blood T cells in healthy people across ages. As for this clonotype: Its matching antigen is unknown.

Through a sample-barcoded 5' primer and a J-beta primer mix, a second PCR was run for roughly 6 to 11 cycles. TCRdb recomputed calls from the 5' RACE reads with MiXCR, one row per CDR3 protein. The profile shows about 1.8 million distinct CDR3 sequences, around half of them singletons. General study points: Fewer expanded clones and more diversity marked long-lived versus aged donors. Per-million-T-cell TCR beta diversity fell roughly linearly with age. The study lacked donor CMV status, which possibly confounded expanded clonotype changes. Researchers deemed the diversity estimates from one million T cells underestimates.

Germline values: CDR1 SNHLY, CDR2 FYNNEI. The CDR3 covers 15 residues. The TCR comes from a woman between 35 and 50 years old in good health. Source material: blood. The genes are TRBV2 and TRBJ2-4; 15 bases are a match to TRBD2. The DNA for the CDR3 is TGTGCGGGACTAGCGGGGGGTATAGCCAAAAACATTCAGTACTTC. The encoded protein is CAGLAGGIAKNIQYF.